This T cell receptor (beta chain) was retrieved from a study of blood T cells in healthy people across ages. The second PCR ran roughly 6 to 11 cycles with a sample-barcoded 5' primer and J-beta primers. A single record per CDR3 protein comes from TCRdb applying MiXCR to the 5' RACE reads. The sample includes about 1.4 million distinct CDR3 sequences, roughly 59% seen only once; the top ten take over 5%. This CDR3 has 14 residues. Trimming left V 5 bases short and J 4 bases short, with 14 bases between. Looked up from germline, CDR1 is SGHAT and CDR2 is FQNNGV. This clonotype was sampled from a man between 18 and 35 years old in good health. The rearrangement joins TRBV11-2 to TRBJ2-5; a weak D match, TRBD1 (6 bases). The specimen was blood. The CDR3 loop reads CASSPEGVTETQYF. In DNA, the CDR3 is TGTGCCAGCAGCCCAGAGGGGGTTACAGAGACCCAGTACTTC.